These 18 T cell receptor beta chains were sequenced from one sample in a study of blood T cell repertoires in COVID-19. TCRdb keeps only in-frame clones here, not all; method: immunoSEQ multiplex PCR. The sample lists about 250,000 clones; 81% were seen once. The source material was peripheral blood. Receptor source: a woman of 80 years or more with acute or convalescent COVID-19.

The rearrangement joins TRBV19 to TRBJ2-5; D possibly corresponds to TRBD1 (7 bases). V was cut by 2 bases and J by 2 bases, with 9 bases left in between. CDR3 length: 14 amino acids. The V gene's germline CDR1 is LNHDA and CDR2 SQIVND (reference sequence). Written as DNA, the CDR3 is TGTGCCAGTAGTATACAGGGGGGACAAGAGACCCAGTACTTC. Translation: CASSIQGGQETQYF.

This clone was counted only a few times. This chain joins TRBV6-4 and TRBJ2-7; 12 bases match TRBD2. After removal of 6 bases from V and 2 bases from J, the junction contained 11 bases not matched to a gene. The CDR3 runs 17 residues. Germline lookup yields CDR1 MRHNA and CDR2 SNTAGT. CDR3 sequence (DNA): TGTGCCAGCAGATTTCTCGAACTAGCGGGGGGCACCTACGAGCAGTACTTC. This encodes CASRFLELAGGTYEQYF.

The chain links TRBV3-1 (or the pseudogene TRBV3-2) to TRBJ2-1; tentative D call: TRBD2 (5 bases). V was trimmed by 4 bases and J by 5 bases, leaving 21 bases between them. CDR3 size: 17 residues. Germline lookup yields CDR1 LGHDT and CDR2 YNNKEL (reference sequence). CDR3: CASSLAPEMTRHNEQFF. The DNA of the CDR3 is TGTGCCAGCAGCCTAGCGCCCGAGATGACCCGCCACAATGAGCAGTTCTTC.

The chain has TRBV4-2 and TRBJ2-7; the match to TRBD2 covers 9 bases. V lost 1 base to trimming and J lost 4 bases; unmatched junction nucleotides: 5. CDR1 LGHNA and CDR2 YNFKEQ come from the germline V gene. There are 15 residues in the CDR3. CDR3 region: CASSQGASGVYEQYF. Written as DNA, the CDR3 is TGTGCCAGCAGCCAAGGGGCTAGCGGGGTGTACGAGCAGTACTTC.

This chain uses TRBV5-5 with TRBJ2-7; D is undetermined. Germline V CDR1 and CDR2: SGHKS, YYEKEE (reference sequence). CDR3 length: 12 residues. V gave up 0 bases and J gave up 4 bases, with 5 bases separating them. The CDR3 region is CASSLASYEQYF. As DNA, the CDR3 is TGTGCCAGCAGCTTGGCTAGTTACGAGCAGTACTTC.

V usage is TRBV7-3 and J usage is TRBJ2-1, with D maybe TRBD2 (6 bases). This CDR3 comprises 14 residues. Deletions cut 2 bases from V and 5 bases from J, with 10 bases between. In germline, CDR1 is SGHTA, CDR2 FQGTGA. The CDR3 is CASSLAGRDNEQFF. The CDR3 coding sequence is TGTGCCAGCAGCTTAGCGGGAAGGGACAATGAGCAGTTCTTC. The variable domain in full, completed from reference TRBV7-3 and TRBJ2-1, reads GAGVSQTPSNKVTEKGKYVELRCDPISGHTALYWYRQSLGQGPEFLIYFQGTGAADDSGLPNDRFFAVRPEGSVSTLKIQRTERGDSAVYLCASSLAGRDNEQFFGPGTRLTVL.

V is TRBV28 and J is TRBJ2-7; D is uncertain. Trimming took 5 bases from V and 3 from J, leaving 5 bases between them. The CDR3 consists of 11 residues. Germline V CDR1 and CDR2: MDHEN, SYDVKM. CDR3 loop: CASSPHYEQYF. CDR3 nucleotides: TGTGCCAGCAGTCCACACTACGAGCAGTACTTC.

The rearrangement joins TRBV15 to TRBJ1-2; 7 bases fit TRBD1. Germline V CDR1 and CDR2: LNHNV, YYDKDF (reference sequence). V shed 3 bases and J 8 bases; nucleotides not matched to a gene: 18. The CDR3 is made up of 17 amino acids. The CDR3 protein is CATSRGGITDRKAGYTF. CDR3 DNA sequence: TGTGCCACCAGCAGGGGGGGTATTACGGACAGGAAGGCGGGCTACACCTTC.

CDR3 DNA: TGCGCCAGCAGCCAATCTAGCGGGGCTACCTACGAGCAGTACTTC. Translating it yields CASSQSSGATYEQYF. The gene calls are TRBV5-1 and TRBJ2-7; 9 nucleotides match TRBD2. CDR3 length: 15 amino acids. Germline-derived CDR1 and CDR2 are SGHRS and YFSETQ. Unmatched junction bases numbered 7, after V lost 4 bases and J lost 2 bases.

The chain combines TRBV11-1 with TRBJ2-7; 10 positions match TRBD2. This CDR3 region has 15 residues. Germline V gene lookup returns CDR1 SGHAT and CDR2 FQDESV (reference sequence). J lost 1 base, V lost 5 bases, and 5 bases had no gene match. The CDR3 DNA reads as TGTGCCAGCAGCCTCCGGACTAGCGGTTCCTACGAGCAGTACTTC. Protein: CASSLRTSGSYEQYF.

The chain carries TRBV7-2 and TRBJ1-1, with D hard to call. This CDR3 has 15 amino acids. Germline-derived CDR1 and CDR2 are SGHTA and FQGNSA. With 1 base removed from V and 1 base from J, the gap between germline ends came to 10 bases. CDR3 DNA sequence: TGTGCCAGCAGCTTAGATCCGCGGGGGAACACTGAAGCTTTCTTT. Residues: CASSLDPRGNTEAFF. The complete variable domain, with remaining parts taken from reference TRBV7-2 and TRBJ1-1, reads GAGVSQSPSNKVTEKGKDVELRCDPISGHTALYWYRQSLGQGLEFLIYFQGNSAPDKSGLPSDRFSAERTGGSVSTLTIQRTQQEDSAVYLCASSLDPRGNTEAFFGQGTRLTVV.

V and J are TRBV11-2 and TRBJ2-7, with 9 bases lining up with TRBD2. Germline assignment: CDR1 SGHAT and CDR2 FQNNGV. The CDR3 runs to 15 residues. V shed 2 bases, J shed 0 bases, and the junction held 2 bases outside the gene matches. CDR3 region: CASSLTSGRSYEQYF. DNA for the CDR3: TGTGCCAGCAGCTTAACTAGCGGGCGCTCCTACGAGCAGTACTTC.

The rearrangement joins TRBV28 to TRBJ1-1, with a possible D match to TRBD1 (5 bases). This CDR3 has 14 amino acids. With 3 bases removed from V and 4 bases from J, the gap between germline ends came to 12 bases. The V gene's germline CDR1 is MDHEN and CDR2 SYDVKM. The DNA of the CDR3 is TGTGCCAGCAGTTTTATCAGGGCGGTCACTGAAGCTTTCTTT. This gives the protein CASSFIRAVTEAFF. The full variable domain, with the rest looked up from reference TRBV28 and TRBJ1-1, is DVKVTQSSRYLVKRTGEKVFLECVQDMDHENMFWYRQDPGLGLRLIYFSYDVKMKEKGDIPEGYSVSREKKERFSLILESASTNQTSMYLCASSFIRAVTEAFFGQGTRLTVV.

V gene TRBV10-3 combines with J gene TRBJ2-3; weak D call: TRBD2 (6 bases). V lost 4 bases and J 3 bases, leaving 14 bases between the germline ends. Per germline, CDR1 ENHRY and CDR2 SYGVKD. The CDR3 has 15 amino acids. The CDR3 loop is CAISVGTSSTDTQYF. The CDR3 DNA is TGTGCCATCAGTGTCGGGACTTCGTCAACAGATACGCAGTATTTT.

In DNA, the CDR3 is TGCGCCAGCAGCTTAGGACTCATGAACACTGAAGCTTTCTTT. Residues: CASSLGLMNTEAFF. This sequence joins TRBV5-1 and TRBJ1-1; no firm D call. Trimming stripped 2 bases from V and 0 bases from J, with 8 bases between. The CDR3 totals 14 residues. Per germline, CDR1 SGHRS and CDR2 YFSETQ.

This clone was seen more than once but under ten times. CDR3 bases: TGCGCCAGCAGCTTGGGGCCCAGGCAGCCCCAGCATTTT. It is translated as CASSLGPRQPQHF. This chain uses TRBV5-1 with TRBJ1-5, with D unclear. There are 13 residues in the CDR3. The germline V and J ends were trimmed by 0 bases and 7 bases, with 8 bases remaining between them. Germline V gene lookup returns CDR1 SGHRS and CDR2 YFSETQ.

The chain carries TRBV3-1 (or the pseudogene TRBV3-2) and TRBJ1-1; D is ambiguous. Germline V gives CDR1 LGHDT, CDR2 YNNKEL (reference sequence). The CDR3 contains 12 residues. The V gene lost 6 bases and the J gene lost 4 bases, with 9 bases spanning the gap. The CDR3 DNA reads TGTGCCAGCAGTACGGTTGCCACTGAAGCTTTCTTT. This encodes CASSTVATEAFF.

There are a few counts of this clone. The chain links TRBV2 to TRBJ1-6; possibly TRBD1 for D (5 bases). V lost 6 bases and J 3 bases, leaving 18 bases between the germline ends. Germline lookup yields CDR1 SNHLY and CDR2 FYNNEI. The CDR3 has 17 amino acids. In DNA form, the CDR3 reads TGTGCCAGCAGAGCGACCCGGGGGGGTATCTATAATTCACCCCTCCACTTT. This sequence encodes CASRATRGGIYNSPLHF.